This T cell receptor (beta chain) was retrieved from a study of monozygotic twins with inflammatory bowel disease. TCRalpha and TCRbeta cDNA went through two nested PCRs of approximately 17 and 9 cycles. TCRdb re-called the 5' RACE reads; every CDR3 protein appears as one record, without DNA. This sample contains some 400,000 distinct CDR3 sequences. The sequenced material came from blood. This clonotype originated in a human donor with ulcerative colitis or Crohn's disease, or a healthy co-twin of an affected twin (not recorded which).

CDR3 amino acids: CASSRWTYIQYF. This rearrangement joins TRBV12-3 or TRBV12-4 to TRBJ2-4. The CDR3 has 12 residues.